This T cell receptor (beta chain) was recorded in a study of blood T cell repertoires in COVID-19. On the study more broadly: Specimens from acute and convalescent COVID-19 originated in the United States, Italy and Spain. T cells, B-cell-depleted T cells, or PBMCs provided the cDNA or gDNA that served as material.

The trim removed 4 bases at V and 6 bases at J, leaving 6 bases unmatched. Germline V gene data show CDR1 as SEHNR and CDR2 as FQNEAQ (reference sequence). CDR3 length: 15 amino acids. Per the original data handling: Reference gene primer amplification gave estimated nucleated cell counts. Assay: immunoSEQ multiplex PCR; the TCRdb copy retains only in-frame clones and omits some. The V and J calls and the clone size are those of that table, but D and trimming were determined from the DNA. The sample records about 98,000 clones, roughly 82% being singletons. Sequenced material: peripheral blood. This rearrangement joins TRBV7-9 to TRBJ2-2; 9 bases match TRBD1. The clonotype comes from a man between 65 and 80 years old with active or convalescent COVID-19. CDR3 loop: CASSYRTGEAGELFF. DNA for the CDR3: TGTGCCAGCAGCTATCGGACAGGGGAAGCCGGGGAGCTGTTTTTT.